This T cell receptor (beta chain) came from a study of blood T cell repertoires in COVID-19. Across the study: Samples came from the United States, Italy and Spain, spanning acute and convalescent COVID-19. T cells, B-cell-depleted T cells, or PBMCs provided the cDNA or gDNA that served as material.

The CDR3 length is 13 residues. Germline V gene sequence: CDR1 SGHRS, CDR2 YFSETQ. V was trimmed by 0 bases and J by 6 bases, leaving 7 bases between them. Per the study methods: Scientists estimated how many nucleated cells there were by amplifying reference gene primers. The method was immunoSEQ multiplex PCR; TCRdb's version includes in-frame clones alone and lacks a portion of them. The V and J calls and the clone size are those of that table, but D and trimming were determined from the DNA. This table holds a few hundred thousand clones, more than 70% found once. The chain links TRBV5-1 to TRBJ2-1; D not resolved. This TCR was recovered from a man between 45 and 60 years old with active or convalescent COVID-19. The sequencing sample was made of peripheral blood. This CDR3 is CASSLVAGNEQFF. In nucleotides, the CDR3 is TGCGCCAGCAGCTTGGTCGCCGGCAATGAGCAGTTCTTC.